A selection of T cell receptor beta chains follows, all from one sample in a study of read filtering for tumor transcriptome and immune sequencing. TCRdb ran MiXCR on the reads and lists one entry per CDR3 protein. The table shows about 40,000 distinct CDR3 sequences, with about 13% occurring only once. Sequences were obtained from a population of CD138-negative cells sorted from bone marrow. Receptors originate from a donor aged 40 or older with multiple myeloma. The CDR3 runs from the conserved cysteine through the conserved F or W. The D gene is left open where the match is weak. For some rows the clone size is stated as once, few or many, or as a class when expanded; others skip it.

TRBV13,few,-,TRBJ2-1,CASSKGTIKGNEQFF,TGTGCCAGCAGCAAAGGGACGATAAAGGGCAATGAGCAGTTCTTC
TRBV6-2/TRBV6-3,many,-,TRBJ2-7,CASSSQDGSGPGEQYF,TGTGCCAGCAGTTCGCAGGACGGTAGCGGACCGGGGGAGCAGTACTTC
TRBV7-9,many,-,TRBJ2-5,CASSFGGGQLWETQYF,TGTGCCAGCAGCTTCGGGGGCGGCCAATTATGGGAGACCCAGTACTTC
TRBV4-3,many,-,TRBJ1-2,CASSQELGRDYGYTF,TGCGCCAGCAGCCAAGAACTGGGCAGGGACTATGGCTACACCTTC
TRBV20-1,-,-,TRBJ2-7,CSARDQPVGWQYF,TGCAGTGCTAGAGATCAGCCAGTTGGTTGGCAGTACTTC
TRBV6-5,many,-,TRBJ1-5,CASSYSGSNQPQHF,TGTGCCAGCAGTTACTCTGGTAGCAATCAGCCCCAGCATTTT
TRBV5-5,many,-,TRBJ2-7,CASSPGRASYEQYF,TGTGCCAGCAGCCCGGGACGGGCCTCCTACGAGCAGTACTTC
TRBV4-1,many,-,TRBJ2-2,CASSHETPDSTGELFF,TGCGCCAGCAGCCACGAAACACCGGACAGCACCGGGGAGCTGTTTTTT
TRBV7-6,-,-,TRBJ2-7,CASSLEGGARWEQYF,TGTGCCAGCAGCTTAGAAGGAGGGGCGCGTTGGGAGCAGTACTTC
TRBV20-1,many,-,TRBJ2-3,CSARVWTSTDTQYF,TGCAGTGCTAGAGTCTGGACTAGCACAGATACGCAGTATTTT
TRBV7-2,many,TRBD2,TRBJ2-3,CASSLSSGRTDTQYF,TGTGCCAGCAGCTTATCTAGCGGGAGAACAGATACGCAGTATTTT
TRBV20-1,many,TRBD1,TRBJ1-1,CSASNRGQGTEAFF,TGCAGTGCTAGTAACAGGGGGCAGGGCACTGAAGCTTTCTTT
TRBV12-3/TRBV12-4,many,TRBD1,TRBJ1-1,CASRAGQGHTEAFF,TGTGCCAGCAGGGCAGGACAGGGCCACACTGAAGCTTTCTTT
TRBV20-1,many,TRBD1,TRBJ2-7,CSASFWGQGSAYEQYF,TGCAGTGCTAGTTTTTGGGGACAGGGGTCCGCCTACGAGCAGTACTTC
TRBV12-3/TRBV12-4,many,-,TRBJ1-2,CASSLYRMSYTF,TGTGCCAGCAGTTTATACAGGATGAGCTACACCTTC
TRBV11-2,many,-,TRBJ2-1,CASSLDLARYNEQFF,TGTGCCAGCAGCCTTGATCTAGCTAGGTACAATGAGCAGTTCTTC
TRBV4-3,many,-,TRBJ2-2,CASSPEYLNTGELFF,TGCGCCAGCAGCCCGGAATACCTGAACACCGGGGAGCTGTTTTTT
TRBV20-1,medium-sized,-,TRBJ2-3,CSAVPGTLKDTQYF,TGCAGTGCCGTCCCGGGTACTCTAAAAGATACGCAGTATTTT
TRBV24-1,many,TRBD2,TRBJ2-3,CATSDNSGGPWGTQYF,TGTGCCACCAGTGATAATTCGGGAGGACCATGGGGAACGCAGTATTTT
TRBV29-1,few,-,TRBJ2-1,CSVVGENRLTSKAAGRGSEQFF,TGCAGCGTTGTGGGGGAAAATCGACTCACCAGCAAGGCAGCAGGTAGAGGGAGTGAGCAGTTCTTC
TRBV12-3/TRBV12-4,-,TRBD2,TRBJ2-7,CASSFAASGHYEQYF,TGTGCCAGCAGTTTCGCGGCTAGCGGACACTACGAGCAGTACTTC
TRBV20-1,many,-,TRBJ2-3,CSARRRGSTDTQYF,TGCAGTGCGCGGCGGAGGGGGTCCACAGATACGCAGTATTTT
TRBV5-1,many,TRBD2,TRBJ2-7,CASSLASSGFYEQYF,TGCGCCAGCAGCTTGGCGTCTAGCGGGTTTTACGAGCAGTACTTC
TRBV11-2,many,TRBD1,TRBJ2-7,CASSLPSRGQGNYEQYF,TGTGCCAGCAGCTTACCCTCCCGCGGACAGGGGAACTACGAGCAGTACTTC
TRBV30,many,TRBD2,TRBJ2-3,CAWIAGGPTDTQYF,TGTGCCTGGATCGCGGGAGGGCCGACAGATACGCAGTATTTT
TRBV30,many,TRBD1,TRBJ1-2,CAWSKTGTGRYGYTF,TGTGCCTGGAGTAAGACCGGGACAGGGCGTTATGGCTACACCTTC
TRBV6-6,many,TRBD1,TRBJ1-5,CASSYSVGQPNQPQHF,TGTGCCAGCAGTTACTCGGTGGGACAGCCTAATCAGCCCCAGCATTTT
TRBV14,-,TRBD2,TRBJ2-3,CASRGLGLAGEADTQYF,TGTGCCAGCAGGGGGCTCGGACTAGCGGGCGAGGCAGATACGCAGTATTTT
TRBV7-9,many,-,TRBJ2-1,CASSLREKYNEQFF,TGTGCCAGCAGCCTCCGGGAGAAGTACAATGAGCAGTTCTTC
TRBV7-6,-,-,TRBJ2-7,CASSLAGSGFYEQYF,TGTGCCAGCAGCTTAGCGGGCAGCGGATTCTACGAGCAGTACTTC
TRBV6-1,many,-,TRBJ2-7,CASSEDRGSYEQYF,TGTGCCAGCAGTGAAGATCGGGGTTCCTACGAGCAGTACTTC
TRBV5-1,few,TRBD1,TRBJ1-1,CASSRQGGRSTEAFF,TGCGCCAGCAGCCGCCAGGGGGGCCGAAGCACTGAAGCTTTCTTT
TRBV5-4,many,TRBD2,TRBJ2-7,CASSRAGGPGEQYF,TGTGCCAGCAGCCGAGCGGGAGGGCCAGGGGAGCAGTACTTC
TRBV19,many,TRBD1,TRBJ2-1,CASSTGQGGNEQFF,TGTGCCAGTAGTACCGGACAGGGGGGGAATGAGCAGTTCTTC
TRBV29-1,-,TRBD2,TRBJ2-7,CSVEGSSGTYEQYF,TGCAGCGTTGAAGGGTCTAGCGGGACTTACGAGCAGTACTTC
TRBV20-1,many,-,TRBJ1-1,CSVRLQTNTEAFF,TGCAGTGTGCGTCTACAGACGAACACTGAAGCTTTCTTT
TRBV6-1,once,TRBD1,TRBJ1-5,CASSERIWDRGTQHF,TGTGCCAGCAGTGAAAGGATATGGGACAGGGGGACGCAGCATTTT
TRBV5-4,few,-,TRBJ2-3,CASSLTKRADTQYF,TGTGCCAGCAGCTTGACCAAGAGGGCAGATACGCAGTATTTT
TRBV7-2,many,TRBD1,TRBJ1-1,CASSYYRGRNTEAFF,TGTGCCAGCAGCTACTACAGGGGAAGGAACACTGAAGCTTTCTTT
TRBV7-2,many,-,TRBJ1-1,CASSLQGSSEAFF,TGTGCCAGCAGCCTACAGGGTTCCTCCGAAGCTTTCTTT
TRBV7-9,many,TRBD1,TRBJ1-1,CASSQYRGTEAFF,TGTGCCAGCAGCCAATACAGGGGAACTGAAGCTTTCTTT
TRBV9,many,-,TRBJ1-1,CASSGGGGTEAFF,TGTGCCAGCAGCGGAGGGGGTGGCACTGAAGCTTTCTTT
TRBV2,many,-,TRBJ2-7,CASSDSSIEEQYF,TGTGCCAGCAGTGACTCTTCAATAGAGGAGCAGTACTTC
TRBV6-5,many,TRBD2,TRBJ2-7,CASSYGAGVYEQYF,TGTGCCAGCAGTTACGGGGCGGGAGTCTACGAGCAGTACTTC
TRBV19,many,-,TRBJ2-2,CASINRAVAGELFF,TGTGCCAGTATAAACAGGGCGGTGGCCGGGGAGCTGTTTTTT
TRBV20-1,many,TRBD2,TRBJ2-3,CSASLYQREFDTQYF,TGCAGTGCTAGCCTATACCAGCGGGAGTTCGATACGCAGTATTTT
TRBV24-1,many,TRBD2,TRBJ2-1,CATSRGSGVGQFF,TGTGCCACCAGTCGAGGGAGCGGGGTTGGGCAGTTCTTC
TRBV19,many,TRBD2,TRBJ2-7,CASSMTLVAGGWEQYF,TGTGCCAGTAGTATGACTCTTGTAGCGGGAGGTTGGGAGCAGTACTTC
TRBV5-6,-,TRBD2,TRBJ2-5,CASSSRWLAGGGGETQYF,TGTGCCAGCAGTTCTAGGTGGCTAGCGGGAGGCGGGGGAGAGACCCAGTACTTC
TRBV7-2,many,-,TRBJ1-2,CASSLGRVGYTF,TGTGCCAGCAGCTTAGGCAGGGTTGGCTACACCTTC
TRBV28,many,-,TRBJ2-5,CASSLLGETQYF,TGTGCCAGCAGTTTACTGGGGGAGACCCAGTACTTC
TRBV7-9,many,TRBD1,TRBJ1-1,CASSTGTVEAFF,TGTGCCAGCAGCACCGGGACAGTTGAAGCTTTCTTT
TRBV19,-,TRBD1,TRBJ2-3,CASRQGSSDTQYF,TGTGCCAGTAGACAGGGGTCATCAGATACGCAGTATTTT
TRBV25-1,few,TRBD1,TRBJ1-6,CASSLTGGDSPLHF,TGTGCCAGCAGTCTGACAGGGGGGGATTCACCCCTCCACTTT
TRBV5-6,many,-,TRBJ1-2,CASSLGTPSYGYTF,TGTGCCAGCAGCTTGGGCACCCCCAGCTATGGCTACACCTTC
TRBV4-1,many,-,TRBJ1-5,CASSQDSGNQPQHF,TGCGCCAGCAGCCAAGATTCAGGAAATCAGCCCCAGCATTTT